The rows below give T cell receptor beta chains drawn from one sample of a study of response to subunit inactivated influenza vaccine. TCRdb re-called the RT-PCR reads through MiXCR, storing one row per CDR3 protein. The sample includes approximately 490,000 distinct CDR3 sequences, approximately 7.7% of them seen just once. Source: PBMCs from blood, taken around 25 months after vaccination. The receptors here all came from a man aged 50 to 75 who received an inactivated influenza vaccine. Both conserved end residues are part of each CDR3. Fields, in order: J gene, clone size, V gene, D gene, CDR3 protein, CDR3 DNA. The D gene is left open where the match is weak. Only some rows state a clone size, as once, few, many or a class for expanded clones.

TRBJ1-6 | few | TRBV6-1 | - | CASRGGGVKNSPLHF | TGTGCCAGCAGGGGGGGGGGCGTAAAGAATTCACCCCTCCACTTT
TRBJ1-6 | - | TRBV19 | - | CASSMSGFGTPLHF | TGTGCCAGTAGTATGTCCGGATTTGGGACACCCCTCCACTTT
TRBJ1-1 | - | TRBV20-1 | - | CLVGPRPNTEAFF | TGTCTGGTAGGGCCCCGCCCGAACACTGAAGCTTTCTTT
TRBJ1-2 | - | TRBV12-3/TRBV12-4 | TRBD1 | CASSPRQGAGGGYTF | TGTGCCAGCAGTCCCCGACAGGGGGCCGGGGGTGGCTACACCTTC
TRBJ2-3 | many | TRBV6-1 | - | CASSRSGLDTQYF | TGTGCCAGCAGTAGAAGCGGCTTAGATACGCAGTATTTT
TRBJ2-2 | few | TRBV2 | - | CASGVWGELFF | TGTGCCAGCGGGGTATGGGGGGAGCTGTTTTTT
TRBJ1-6 | many | TRBV25-1 | - | CASSEYLDNSPLHF | TGTGCCAGCAGTGAATATTTGGACAATTCACCCCTCCACTTT
TRBJ2-7 | many | TRBV5-1 | TRBD1 | CASSLPGTGAYEQYF | TGCGCCAGCAGCTTGCCTGGGACAGGGGCATACGAGCAGTACTTC
TRBJ1-1 | many | TRBV10-3 | TRBD1 | CAIRDRENTEAFF | TGTGCCATCCGAGACAGGGAAAACACTGAAGCTTTCTTT
TRBJ2-7 | many | TRBV3-1 | - | CASSQDIRGEQYF | TGTGCCAGCAGCCAAGATATTAGGGGCGAGCAGTACTTC
TRBJ2-1 | - | TRBV16 | - | CASSQSEGRRFF | TGTGCCAGCAGCCAATCTGAGGGGCGGCGGTTCTTC
TRBJ2-2 | - | TRBV5-1 | TRBD1 | CASSRRTGGTGELFF | TGCGCCAGCAGCAGACGGACAGGGGGCACCGGGGAGCTGTTTTTT
TRBJ2-7 | - | TRBV20-1 | - | CSAKDYYEQYF | TGCAGTGCTAAAGACTACTACGAGCAGTACTTC
TRBJ2-1 | few | TRBV7-9 | - | CASSLGGTGSREQFF | TGTGCCAGCAGCTTAGGTGGGACTGGGTCTAGAGAGCAGTTCTTC
TRBJ2-5 | many | TRBV9 | - | CASSEAQGETQYF | TGTGCCAGCAGCGAGGCCCAGGGAGAGACCCAGTACTTC
TRBJ1-5 | few | TRBV28 | - | CASSLRSGQGGQPQHF | TGTGCCAGCAGTTTAAGGTCCGGGCAGGGCGGTCAGCCCCAGCATTTT
TRBJ2-7 | - | TRBV12-3/TRBV12-4 | TRBD2 | CASCTDASGGLNSYEQYF | TGTGCCAGCTGCACAGACGCGAGCGGGGGGCTCAACTCCTACGAGCAGTACTTC
TRBJ2-4 | many | TRBV5-5 | - | CASSLGQENIQYF | TGTGCCAGCAGCTTGGGACAGGAAAACATTCAGTACTTC
TRBJ2-7 | - | TRBV4-2 | - | CASSQDVLEAYEQYF | TGTGCCAGCAGCCAAGATGTCCTAGAAGCCTACGAGCAGTACTTC
TRBJ2-5 | - | TRBV20-1 | - | CSAREQWRETQYF | TGCAGTGCTAGAGAACAATGGAGGGAGACCCAGTACTTC
TRBJ2-3 | many | TRBV20-1 | TRBD1 | CSAKGTVSTDTQYF | TGCAGTGCTAAGGGGACAGTTAGCACAGATACGCAGTATTTT
TRBJ2-7 | few | TRBV4-3 | TRBD2 | CASSRVVAGKSYEQYF | TGCGCCAGCAGCAGGGTAGTAGCGGGGAAAAGCTACGAGCAGTACTTC
TRBJ1-2 | - | TRBV20-1 | - | CSARWDITGYTF | TGCAGTGCTAGGTGGGACATCACTGGCTACACCTTC
TRBJ2-5 | many | TRBV20-1 | TRBD2 | CSGASSGGYKETQYF | TGCAGTGGGGCGTCTAGCGGGGGTTACAAAGAGACCCAGTACTTC
TRBJ1-5 | - | TRBV12-3/TRBV12-4 | - | CASSSDTLQPQHF | TGTGCCAGCAGCTCCGACACCCTTCAGCCCCAGCATTTT
TRBJ2-1 | many | TRBV7-2 | TRBD2 | CASSLAGGLAGREQFF | TGTGCCAGCAGCTTAGCGGGTGGGCTAGCGGGGCGTGAGCAGTTCTTC
TRBJ1-4 | few | TRBV5-1 | - | CASKNGQANEKLFF | TGCGCCAGCAAAAACGGGCAAGCTAATGAAAAACTGTTTTTT
TRBJ2-7 | few | TRBV6-2/TRBV6-3 | - | CASRSSPRTTVPYEQYF | TGTGCCAGCAGATCCTCACCCAGAACTACCGTCCCCTACGAGCAGTACTTC
TRBJ1-2 | few | TRBV12-3/TRBV12-4 | - | CASSSNDRIDTF | TGTGCCAGCAGTTCGAACGACAGGATTGACACCTTC
TRBJ1-2 | - | TRBV4-3 | - | CASSLRAVTRTMNYGYTF | TGCGCCAGCAGCCTTAGGGCTGTAACACGGACTATGAACTATGGCTACACCTTC
TRBJ2-5 | many | TRBV5-1 | - | CASSLSGFQETQYF | TGCGCCAGCAGCTTGTCTGGGTTCCAAGAGACCCAGTACTTC
TRBJ2-2 | many | TRBV7-2 | - | CASSVLINTGELFF | TGTGCCAGCAGCGTCTTAATAAACACCGGGGAGCTGTTTTTT
TRBJ2-5 | - | TRBV20-1 | - | CSARHTLQETQYF | TGCAGTGCTAGACACACCCTTCAAGAGACCCAGTACTTC
TRBJ2-2 | few | TRBV7-2 | - | CASSLFTRTGELFF | TGTGCCAGCAGCTTATTTACGCGGACCGGGGAGCTGTTTTTT
TRBJ1-5 | - | TRBV20-1 | - | CSASKGIEPQHF | TGCAGTGCTAGTAAGGGAATTGAGCCCCAGCATTTT
TRBJ2-2 | many | TRBV3-1 | - | CASSQELRATGELFF | TGTGCCAGCAGCCAAGAGCTCAGGGCCACCGGGGAGCTGTTTTTT
TRBJ2-5 | many | TRBV5-1 | TRBD2 | CASSLSGEIQETQYF | TGCGCCAGCAGCCTTAGCGGGGAAATTCAAGAGACCCAGTACTTC
TRBJ2-6 | - | TRBV7-9 | - | CASSSTDGFSGANVLTF | TGTGCCAGCAGCTCGACGGACGGTTTCTCTGGGGCCAACGTCCTGACTTTC
TRBJ2-7 | - | TRBV7-9 | TRBD1 | CASSLVGGKVSYEQYF | TGTGCCAGCAGCTTAGTAGGGGGCAAGGTATCCTACGAGCAGTACTTC
TRBJ2-4 | many | TRBV5-1 | - | CASSLRGDEDIQYF | TGCGCCAGCAGCTTGAGGGGAGATGAGGACATTCAGTACTTC
TRBJ1-5 | many | TRBV25-1 | TRBD1 | CASSGTGGSNQPQHF | TGTGCCAGCAGTGGGACAGGAGGTAGCAATCAGCCCCAGCATTTT
TRBJ2-1 | many | TRBV12-3/TRBV12-4 | TRBD2 | CASSSPGLAGHSYNEQFF | TGTGCCAGCAGTTCCCCGGGGCTAGCGGGGCACTCCTACAATGAGCAGTTCTTC
TRBJ2-3 | many | TRBV5-6 | TRBD2 | CASSLAGTSGVRGTDTQYF | TGTGCCAGCAGCTTGGCCGGGACTAGCGGGGTGAGGGGCACAGATACGCAGTATTTT
TRBJ1-2 | - | TRBV12-3/TRBV12-4 | TRBD1 | CASSLVRTGVGYTF | TGTGCCAGCAGTTTAGTTCGGACAGGGGTCGGCTACACCTTC
TRBJ1-1 | many | TRBV29-1 | - | CSVEVSGEYRAEAFF | TGCAGCGTTGAAGTGTCCGGGGAGTACAGGGCTGAAGCTTTCTTT
TRBJ2-2 | - | TRBV10-3 | TRBD2 | CAISLAANTGELFF | TGTGCCATCAGCCTAGCGGCTAACACCGGGGAGCTGTTTTTT
TRBJ2-7 | many | TRBV5-1 | TRBD1 | CASSHTSSGGASHEQYF | TGCGCCAGCAGCCACACGTCCTCAGGGGGCGCTTCCCACGAGCAGTACTTC
TRBJ2-1 | many | TRBV2 | - | CASTKAGSSYNEQFF | TGTGCCAGCACCAAGGCGGGATCCTCCTACAATGAGCAGTTCTTC
TRBJ2-3 | - | TRBV5-6 | - | CASSTPAGRSTDTEYF | TGTGCCAGCAGCACCCCCGCAGGTCGGAGCACAGATACGGAGTATTTT
TRBJ1-2 | many | TRBV12-3/TRBV12-4 | TRBD1 | CASRRTGDNYGYTF | TGTGCCAGCAGGAGGACAGGGGATAACTATGGCTACACCTTC
TRBJ2-7 | few | TRBV10-2 | - | CASWRRGSYEQYF | TGCGCCAGCTGGAGAAGAGGCTCCTACGAGCAGTACTTC
TRBJ2-3 | - | TRBV29-1 | - | CSGAGVGGTDTQYF | TGCAGCGGGGCCGGCGTCGGGGGCACAGATACGCAGTATTTT
TRBJ2-7 | many | TRBV7-2 | - | CASSPPGLLNSYEQYF | TGTGCCAGCAGCCCGCCGGGACTCCTAAACTCCTACGAGCAGTACTTC
TRBJ2-7 | - | TRBV6-2/TRBV6-3 | - | CASGDKGPRSYEQYF | TGTGCCAGCGGAGACAAGGGCCCACGATCCTACGAGCAGTACTTC
TRBJ2-5 | few | TRBV29-1 | - | CSVEFGGQETQYF | TGCAGCGTTGAATTTGGGGGCCAAGAGACCCAGTACTTC
TRBJ1-1 | - | TRBV30 | - | CAWGPPVGTTNTEAFF | TGTGCCTGGGGGCCCCCTGTAGGGACTACCAACACTGAAGCTTTCTTT
TRBJ2-4 | - | TRBV5-1 | TRBD1 | CASSPGQGAHIQYF | TGCGCCAGCAGCCCGGGACAGGGGGCCCACATTCAGTACTTC